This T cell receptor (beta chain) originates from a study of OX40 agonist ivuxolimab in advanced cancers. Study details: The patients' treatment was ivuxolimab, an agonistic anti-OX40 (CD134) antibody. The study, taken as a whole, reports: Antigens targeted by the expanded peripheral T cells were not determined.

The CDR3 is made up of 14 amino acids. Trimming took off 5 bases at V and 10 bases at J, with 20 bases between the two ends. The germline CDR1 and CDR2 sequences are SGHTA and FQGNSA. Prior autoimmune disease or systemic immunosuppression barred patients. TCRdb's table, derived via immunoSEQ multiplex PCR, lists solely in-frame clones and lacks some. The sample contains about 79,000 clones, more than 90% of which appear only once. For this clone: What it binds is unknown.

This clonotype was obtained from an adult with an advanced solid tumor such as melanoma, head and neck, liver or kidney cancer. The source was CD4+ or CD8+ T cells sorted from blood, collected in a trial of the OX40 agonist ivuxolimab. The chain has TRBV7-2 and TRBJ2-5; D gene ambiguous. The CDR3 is CASSGRAAERSQYF. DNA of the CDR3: TGTGCCAGCAGCGGCCGGGCCGCAGAACGAAGCCAGTACTTC.